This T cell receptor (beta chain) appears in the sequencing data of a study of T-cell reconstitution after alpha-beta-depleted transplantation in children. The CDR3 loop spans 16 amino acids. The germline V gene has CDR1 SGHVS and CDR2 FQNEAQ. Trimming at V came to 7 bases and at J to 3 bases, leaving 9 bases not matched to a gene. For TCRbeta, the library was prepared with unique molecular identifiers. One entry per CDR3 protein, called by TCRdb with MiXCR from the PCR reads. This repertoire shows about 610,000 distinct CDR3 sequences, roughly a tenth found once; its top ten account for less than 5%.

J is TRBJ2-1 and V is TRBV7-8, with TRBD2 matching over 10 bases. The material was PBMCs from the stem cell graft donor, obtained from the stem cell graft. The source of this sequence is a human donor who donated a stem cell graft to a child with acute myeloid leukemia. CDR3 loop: CASTRPGLAIYNEQFF. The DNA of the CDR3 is TGTGCCAGCACCCGACCGGGACTAGCGATCTACAATGAGCAGTTCTTC.